This TCR beta chain comes out of a study of regulatory T cells in long-lasting Graves disease. The germline V gene has CDR1 MGHDK and CDR2 SYGVNS. The CDR3 is 12 residues long. V shed 2 bases and J shed 9 bases, with 10 bases lying between them. This clonotype was picked up a small number of times. Time point here: newly diagnosed GD, antithyroid drugs for less than 3 months. Preparation of the TCR library used RNA extracted from PBMCs. Combining iRepertoire HTBI primers with Arm-PCR of CDR3 regions, the authors built TCR beta libraries. MiXCR, applied by TCRdb to the multiplex PCR reads, yields one record per CDR3 protein. The sample records 450,000 to 700,000 distinct CDR3 sequences, about 13% being singletons. The same specimen was also included in a second study, on T cells in Graves' hyperthyroidism and ophthalmopathy. As that study records: Blood also carried most thyroid clonotypes expanded above 0.001.

The sequence came from a man aged 25-40 years with Graves disease. This chain joins TRBV25-1 and TRBJ1-1; no reliable D call. Source: peripheral blood mononuclear cells (PBMCs), taken at new diagnosis, from a patient treated with antithyroid drugs. CDR3 protein: CASSEPGLKAFF. CDR3 DNA sequence: TGTGCCAGCAGTGAACCAGGACTGAAAGCTTTCTTT.